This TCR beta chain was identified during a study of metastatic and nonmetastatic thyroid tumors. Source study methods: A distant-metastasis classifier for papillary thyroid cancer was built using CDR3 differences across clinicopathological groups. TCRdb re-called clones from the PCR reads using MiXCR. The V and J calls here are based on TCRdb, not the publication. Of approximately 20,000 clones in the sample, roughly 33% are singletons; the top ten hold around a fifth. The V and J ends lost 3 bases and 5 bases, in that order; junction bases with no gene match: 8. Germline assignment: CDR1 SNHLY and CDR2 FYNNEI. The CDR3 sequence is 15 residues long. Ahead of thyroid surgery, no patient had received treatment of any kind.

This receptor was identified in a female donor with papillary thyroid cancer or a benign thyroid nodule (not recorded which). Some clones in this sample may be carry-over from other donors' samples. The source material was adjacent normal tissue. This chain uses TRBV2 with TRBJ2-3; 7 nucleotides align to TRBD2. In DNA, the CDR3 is TGTGCCAGCAGTGACGAGCGGGATCAAGGAGATACGCAGTATTTT. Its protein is CASSDERDQGDTQYF. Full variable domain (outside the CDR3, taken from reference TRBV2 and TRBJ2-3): EPEVTQTPSHQVTQMGQEVILRCVPISNHLYFYWYRQILGQKVEFLVSFYNNEISEKSEIFDDQFSVERPDGSNFTLKIRSTKLEDSAMYFCASSDERDQGDTQYFGPGTRLTVL.